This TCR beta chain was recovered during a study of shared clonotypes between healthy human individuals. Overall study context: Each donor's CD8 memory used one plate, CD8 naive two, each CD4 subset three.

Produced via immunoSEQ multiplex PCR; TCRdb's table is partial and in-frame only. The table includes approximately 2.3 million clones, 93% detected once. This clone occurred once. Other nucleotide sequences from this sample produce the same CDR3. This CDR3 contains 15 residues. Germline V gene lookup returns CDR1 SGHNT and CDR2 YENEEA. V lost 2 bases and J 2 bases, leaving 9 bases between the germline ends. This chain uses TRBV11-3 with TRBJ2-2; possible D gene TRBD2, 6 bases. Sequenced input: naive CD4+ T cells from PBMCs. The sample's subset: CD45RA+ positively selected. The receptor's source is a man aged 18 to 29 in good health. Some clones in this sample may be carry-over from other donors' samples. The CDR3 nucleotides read TGTGCCAGCAGCTTATCGGGGGTAAACACCGGGGAGCTGTTTTTT. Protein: CASSLSGVNTGELFF.